This T cell receptor beta chain was sequenced during a study of blood T cell repertoires in COVID-19. Turning to the study itself: Material from acute and convalescent COVID-19 was sourced from the United States, Italy and Spain. T cells, B-cell-depleted T cells, or PBMCs supplied cDNA or gDNA.

Per the study methods: Reference gene primer amplification gave estimated nucleated cell counts. Produced via immunoSEQ multiplex PCR; TCRdb's table is partial and in-frame only. V and J calls and clone size are given by that table; D and trimming were obtained from the DNA. The sample yields 200,000 to 250,000 clones, around 90% seen once. V was trimmed by 0 bases and J by 4 bases, leaving 12 bases between them. CDR1 is MNHEY, CDR2 SVGAGI, per germline. The CDR3 spans 15 residues. V is TRBV6-5 and J is TRBJ1-1; D gene uncertain. Material: peripheral blood. The receptor was isolated from a man between 18 and 29 years old with active or convalescent COVID-19. The CDR3 DNA reads TGTGCCAGCAGTTACTCGGAGGGAAGGGCCACTGAAGCTTTCTTT. This sequence encodes CASSYSEGRATEAFF.